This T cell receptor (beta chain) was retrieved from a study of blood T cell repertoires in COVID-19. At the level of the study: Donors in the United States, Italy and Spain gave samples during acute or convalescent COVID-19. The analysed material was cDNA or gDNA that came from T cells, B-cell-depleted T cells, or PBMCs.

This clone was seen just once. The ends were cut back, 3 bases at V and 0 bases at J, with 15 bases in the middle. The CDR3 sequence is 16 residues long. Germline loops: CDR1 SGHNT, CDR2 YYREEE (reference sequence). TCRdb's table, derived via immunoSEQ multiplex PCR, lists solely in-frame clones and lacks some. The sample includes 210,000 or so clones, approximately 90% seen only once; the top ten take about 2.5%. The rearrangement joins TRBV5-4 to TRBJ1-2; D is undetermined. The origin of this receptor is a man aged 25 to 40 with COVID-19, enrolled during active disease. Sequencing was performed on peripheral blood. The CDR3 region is CASSSYGGKANYGYTF. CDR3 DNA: TGTGCCAGCAGCTCGTACGGCGGTAAAGCTAACTATGGCTACACCTTC.